These 22 T cell receptor beta chains were sequenced from one sample in a study of Ad26.COV2.S vaccination and SARS-CoV-2 variants. Treatment here: about 20 received Ad26.COV2.S at low or high dose, single or two shots; 5 received placebo; per-sample allocation not given. The investigators took samples on day 63 after the first vaccine or placebo injection. The repertoire was sequenced with immunoSEQ multiplex PCR; TCRdb's copy has only in-frame clones and lacks some. The sample includes roughly 460,000 clones, roughly 87% of them seen just once. The sample here was peripheral blood, taken in a trial of Ad26.COV2.S vaccine versus placebo. The receptors here all came from a person between 18 and 59 years old who received the Ad26.COV2.S COVID-19 vaccine or a placebo.

This chain uses TRBV7-9 with TRBJ2-1; D is undetermined. Trimming cost V 1 base and J 8 bases, with 9 bases left between them. The CDR3 is made up of 13 amino acids. Germline V gives CDR1 SEHNR, CDR2 FQNEAQ (reference sequence). The CDR3 loop is CASSLVDSHEQFF. The DNA of the CDR3 is TGTGCCAGCAGCTTAGTCGATAGTCATGAGCAGTTCTTC.

The chain uses TRBV7-8 and TRBJ2-4, with TRBD2 matching 7 bases. The CDR3 sequence is 14 residues long. CDR1 is SGHVS and CDR2 is FQNEAQ in the germline V gene. The junction had 6 bases not matched to a gene; V was cut back by 5 bases and J by 5 bases. CDR3: CASSGRERENIQYF. CDR3 DNA sequence: TGTGCCAGCAGCGGGAGGGAGAGGGAAAACATTCAGTACTTC.

The rearrangement joins TRBV19 to TRBJ1-1, with D maybe TRBD1 (5 bases). The CDR3 runs to 16 residues. Germline V gene data show CDR1 as LNHDA and CDR2 as SQIVND (reference sequence). V dropped 7 bases and J dropped 0 bases, with 18 bases sitting between them. CDR3 loop: CASTLRRGVMNTEAFF. The CDR3 DNA sequence: TGTGCCAGTACCCTCAGACGAGGGGTTATGAACACTGAAGCTTTCTTT.

J is TRBJ2-7 and V is TRBV18, with 9 bases fitting TRBD2. There are 14 residues in the CDR3. V trimming: 4 bases; J trimming: 3 bases; junction bases outside the gene matches: 4. The germline gives CDR1 KGHSH, CDR2 LQKENI. The CDR3 loop reads CASSRLAGSYEQYF. The CDR3 nucleotides are TGTGCCAGCTCACGGCTAGCGGGGAGCTACGAGCAGTACTTC.

The chain couples TRBV28 to TRBJ1-5; 9 bases fit TRBD1. Per germline, CDR1 MDHEN and CDR2 SYDVKM. The length of the CDR3 is 14 residues. The V segment lost 5 bases and the J segment 9 bases; nucleotides outside the gene matches: 8. The chain's CDR3 is CASSGDRVGWPQHF. The CDR3 nucleotides are TGTGCCAGCAGTGGGGACAGGGTTGGTTGGCCCCAGCATTTT.

About this clone: The same CDR3 arises from other DNA sequences in this sample as well. V is TRBV7-9 and J is TRBJ1-1; TRBD1 aligns across 8 bases. The V gene end was trimmed by 2 bases and the J gene end by 3 bases; junction bases not matched to a gene: 2. Germline lookup yields CDR1 SEHNR and CDR2 FQNEAQ (reference sequence). This CDR3 spans 14 amino acids. This CDR3 is CASSLQGADTEAFF. The DNA for the CDR3 is TGTGCCAGCAGCTTACAGGGGGCGGACACTGAAGCTTTCTTT.

The rearrangement joins TRBV7-3 to TRBJ2-2, with D perhaps TRBD1 (5 bases). The V gene lost 6 bases and the J gene lost 5 bases, with 16 bases spanning the gap. The CDR3 has 15 amino acids. Germline-derived CDR1 and CDR2 are SGHTA and FQGTGA. CDR3: CASSLQGYVTGELFF. The CDR3 DNA reads TGTGCCAGCAGTCTTCAGGGTTATGTTACCGGGGAGCTGTTTTTT.

The chain links TRBV4-1 to TRBJ2-2, with a possible D match to TRBD1 (6 bases). V shed 5 bases and J shed 7 bases, with 14 bases lying between them. CDR3 length equals 14 residues. Germline lookup yields CDR1 MGHRA and CDR2 YSYEKL. In DNA, the CDR3 is TGCGCCAGCAGCTCATCCCGGACAGACGGGGAGCTGTTTTTT. Protein product: CASSSSRTDGELFF.

The rearrangement joins TRBV7-3 to TRBJ2-1; D may be TRBD1 or TRBD2 (5 bases each). There are 15 residues in the CDR3. Germline V gene sequence: CDR1 SGHTA, CDR2 FQGTGA. With 0 bases removed from V and 4 bases from J, the gap between germline ends came to 10 bases. The CDR3: CASSLTSGAYNEQFF. The CDR3 DNA is TGTGCCAGCAGCTTAACTTCCGGGGCATACAATGAGCAGTTCTTC.

The CDR3 nucleotides are TGTGCCAGCAGGGGCCTAGCGGAAACCTACGAGCAGTACTTC. Its protein is CASRGLAETYEQYF. This chain links TRBV2 with TRBJ2-7; 7 nucleotides match TRBD2. The J segment lost 2 bases and the V segment lost 6 bases, leaving 7 bases of the junction unmatched. From germline, CDR1 is SNHLY and CDR2 FYNNEI. There are 14 residues in the CDR3. Based on the CDR3 plus reference TRBV2 and TRBJ2-7, the full variable domain is EPEVTQTPSHQVTQMGQEVILRCVPISNHLYFYWYRQILGQKVEFLVSFYNNEISEKSEIFDDQFSVERPDGSNFTLKIRSTKLEDSAMYFCASRGLAETYEQYFGPGTRLTVT.

Remarks on this clone: Other DNA sequences in the same sample also yield this CDR3. The rearrangement uses TRBV5-1 and TRBJ2-1; maybe TRBD2 (6 bases). The CDR3 extends over 15 amino acids. Trimming left V 0 bases short and J 0 bases short, with 7 bases between. CDR1 and CDR2 (germline): SGHRS, YFSETQ. CDR3: CASSLVGSSYNEQFF. In nucleotides, the CDR3 is TGCGCCAGCAGCTTGGTCGGGAGCTCCTACAATGAGCAGTTCTTC. Full variable domain (missing parts from reference TRBV5-1 and TRBJ2-1): KAGVTQTPRYLIKTRGQQVTLSCSPISGHRSVSWYQQTPGQGLQFLFEYFSETQRNKGNFPGRFSGRQFSNSRSEMNVSTLELGDSALYLCASSLVGSSYNEQFFGPGTRLTVL.

The chain is built from TRBV7-6 and TRBJ1-4, with D unresolved. Germline V lookup: CDR1 SGHVS, CDR2 FNYEAQ. Trimming took 3 bases from V and 1 from J, leaving 3 bases between them. The CDR3 runs 13 residues. CDR3 DNA: TGTGCCAGCAGCTTCGGAACTAATGAAAAACTGTTTTTT. Translation: CASSFGTNEKLFF.

The rearrangement links TRBV5-8 to TRBJ1-2; D is ambiguous. Germline V gene sequence: CDR1 SGHTS, CDR2 YDEGEE. V lost 2 bases, J lost 8 bases, and 22 bases lay in between. The CDR3 spans 16 residues. The CDR3 DNA reads as TGTGCCAGCAGCTTAGGAGGGAAGGGATGGTCGAGCGGCTACACCTTC. It codes for CASSLGGKGWSSGYTF.

Regarding this clone: It is unclear where the CDR3 begins or ends on the DNA, so no DNA is shown, and the CDR3 is as TCRdb lists it. This rearrangement joins TRBV4-1 to TRBJ2-1; TRBD2, as called in the table, went unchecked against the DNA. Germline V CDR1 and CDR2: MGHRA, YSYEKL. The CDR3 length equals 15 residues, ends included. The chain's CDR3 is CASSQGVASGSHRFF.

This chain connects TRBV7-9 to TRBJ2-7; D not resolved. V lost 1 base to trimming and J lost 5 bases, with 12 bases between them. Looked up from germline, CDR1 is SEHNR and CDR2 is FQNEAQ (reference sequence). The CDR3 has 14 residues. In DNA form, the CDR3 reads TGTGCCAGCAGCTTAGATTCCGGCGTAGACGAGCAGTACTTC. Protein sequence: CASSLDSGVDEQYF.

This chain uses TRBV30 with TRBJ2-1; no reliable D call. The CDR3 runs 13 residues. Germline V gene data show CDR1 as GTSNPN and CDR2 as SVGIG (reference sequence). Trimming pared 0 bases from V and 2 bases from J, leaving 5 bases between. CDR3 coding DNA: TGTGCCTGGAGTGTAAAAACCTACAATGAGCAGTTCTTC. Translated: CAWSVKTYNEQFF. Using reference TRBV30 and TRBJ2-1 for the parts outside the CDR3, the full variable domain is SQTIHQWPATLVQPVGSPLSLECTVEGTSNPNLYWYRQAAGRGLQLLFYSVGIGQISSEVPQNLSASRPQDRQFILSSKKLLLSDSGFYLCAWSVKTYNEQFFGPGTRLTVL.

V usage is TRBV15 and J usage is TRBJ1-2, with D possibly TRBD1 on 6 matching bases. The germline V gene encodes CDR1 LNHNV and CDR2 YYDKDF (reference sequence). Trimming pared 0 bases from V and 1 base from J, leaving 24 bases between. The CDR3 contains 20 residues. CDR3 bases: TGTGCCACCAGCAGAGAACCCTCCCGGAGTGGGGGCCGCGATAACTATGGCTACACCTTC. Translating gives CATSREPSRSGGRDNYGYTF.

V gene TRBV6-5 combines with J gene TRBJ1-3, with a tentative D call TRBD1 (6 bases). Trimming shortened V by 0 bases and J by 7 bases, and 16 bases separated the two germline ends. Per the germline V gene, CDR1 is MNHEY and CDR2 is SVGAGI. This CDR3 is 16 amino acids long. The CDR3 sequence: CASSYSTGGQGNTIYF. The CDR3 coding sequence is TGTGCCAGCAGTTACTCGACCGGGGGGCAAGGCAACACCATATATTTT.

The chain carries TRBV15 and TRBJ1-2; no reliable D call. The germline CDR1 and CDR2 sequences are LNHNV and YYDKDF (reference sequence). The CDR3 extends over 16 amino acids. Trimming shortened V by 1 base and J by 0 bases, and 12 bases separated the two germline ends. Here the CDR3 reads CATSRAQMTTNYGYTF. The CDR3 region has the DNA TGTGCCACCAGCAGAGCCCAAATGACAACTAACTATGGCTACACCTTC.

The chain couples TRBV4-2 to TRBJ2-1; 7 bases map to TRBD1. From germline, CDR1 is LGHNA and CDR2 YNFKEQ. The V gene end was trimmed by 3 bases and the J gene end by 4 bases; junction bases not matched to a gene: 9. The CDR3 covers 16 residues. The CDR3 spells CASSHWRRDRYNEQFF. The CDR3 nucleotides are TGTGCCAGCAGCCACTGGAGACGGGACAGATACAATGAGCAGTTCTTC.

This chain links TRBV5-6 with TRBJ1-4; 10 nucleotides match TRBD1. With V trimmed by 4 bases and J by 2 bases, 5 bases remained unmatched. The CDR3 has 16 residues. The germline gives CDR1 SGHDT, CDR2 YYEEEE. CDR3 in amino acids: CASSRDRGPTNEKLFF. CDR3 bases: TGTGCCAGCAGCCGAGACAGGGGGCCCACTAATGAAAAACTGTTTTTT. Complete variable domain (other parts from reference TRBV5-6 and TRBJ1-4): DAGVTQSPTHLIKTRGQQVTLRCSPKSGHDTVSWYQQALGQGPQFIFQYYEEEERQRGNFPDRFSGHQFPNYSSELNVNALLLGDSALYLCASSRDRGPTNEKLFFGSGTQLSVL.

V is TRBV3-1 (or the pseudogene TRBV3-2) and J is TRBJ1-5; maybe TRBD1 (6 bases). The CDR3 consists of 15 residues. V was clipped by 1 base and J by 7 bases, with 14 bases between them. CDR1 is LGHDT and CDR2 is YNNKEL in the germline V gene (reference sequence). CDR3 sequence (DNA): TGTGCCAGCAGCCAAGGGTACTTCGGGGGCCAGCCCCAGCATTTT. Translating gives CASSQGYFGGQPQHF.